This TCR beta chain came from a study of somatic mutations in cytotoxic T cells in rheumatoid arthritis. The CDR3 runs 15 residues. Germline trimming cut 4 bases from V and 5 bases from J; bases unmatched to any gene: 6. Germline CDR1 and CDR2: SGHKS and YYEKEE (reference sequence). Clones were sequenced by immunoSEQ multiplex PCR, and TCRdb holds only the in-frame ones, with some missing. The table includes 20,000 to 25,000 clones, more than 65% detected once. This sequence originates from an adult with rheumatoid arthritis. The rearrangement links TRBV5-5 to TRBJ2-1; 10 bases map to TRBD1. The sequencing sample was made of CD8+ T cells sorted from blood. CDR3 nucleotide sequence: TGTGCCAGCAGCCCGGACAGGGGGTCGAACAATGAGCAGTTCTTC. Protein: CASSPDRGSNNEQFF.